These 20 T cell receptor beta chains were sequenced from one sample in a study of blood T cells in healthy people across ages. Then a second PCR, running about 6 to 12 cycles, was carried out with a sample-barcoded 5' primer and a J-beta primer mix. TCRdb re-called the 5' RACE reads through MiXCR, storing one row per CDR3 protein. The sample has around 870,000 distinct CDR3 sequences, more than 25% seen once. Sequencing was done on a sample of blood. The receptors shown here come from a woman at least 80 years old in good health.

The chain joins TRBV10-3 to TRBJ2-7; D is undetermined. The germline V gene has CDR1 ENHRY and CDR2 SYGVKD. The CDR3 is 17 residues long. The ends were cut back, 4 bases at V and 3 bases at J, with 22 bases in the middle. The CDR3 here is CAISGRPTLGADYEQYF. As DNA, the CDR3 is TGTGCCATCAGTGGGCGCCCTACCCTGGGCGCCGACTACGAGCAGTACTTC.

The gene calls are TRBV6-5 and TRBJ2-2; a possible D gene is TRBD1 (6 bases). The V end lost 10 bases, the J end lost 5 bases, and 17 bases lay between the germline ends. The CDR3 consists of 14 residues. Germline V gene lookup returns CDR1 MNHEY and CDR2 SVGAGI. The CDR3 DNA is TGTGCCACCCTTGTGAGGGGGAGAACCGGGGAGCTGTTTTTT. This gives the protein CATLVRGRTGELFF.

The rearrangement links TRBV20-1 to TRBJ2-3; the D gene could be TRBD1 or TRBD2 (6 bases each). The ends were cut back, 4 bases at V and 8 bases at J, with 16 bases in the middle. This CDR3 region has 13 residues. CDR1 is DFQATT and CDR2 is SNEGSKA in the germline V gene (reference sequence). The CDR3 DNA reads TGCAGTGCTATCATGGGGGGCCGAGGTACGCAGTATTTT. Translating it yields CSAIMGGRGTQYF.

To note about this clonotype: This clone may be a read error of a much larger clone one base away. The rearrangement uses TRBV7-2 and TRBJ1-2, with 9 bases identical to TRBD1. Germline V gene lookup returns CDR1 SGHTA and CDR2 FQGNSA. Germline trimming cut 5 bases from V and 4 bases from J; bases unmatched to any gene: 8. This CDR3 region has 15 residues. In nucleotides, the CDR3 is TGTGCCAGCAGCGTTACAGGGGGCGCTTGCTATGGCTACACCTTC. This codes for CASSVTGGACYGYTF.

This clonotype showed up many times. The chain couples TRBV12-3 or TRBV12-4 to TRBJ1-2, with D possibly being TRBD1 (5 bases). There are 13 residues in the CDR3. V lost 6 bases and J lost 12, with 20 bases in between. This CDR3 reads CASRKAGSGVNTF. In nucleotides, the CDR3 is TGTGCCAGCAGGAAGGCAGGGAGCGGAGTGAACACCTTC.

In this sample, this clonotype turned up many times. This rearrangement joins TRBV6-1 to TRBJ2-7, with 8 bases identical to TRBD2. Trimming removed 1 base from V and 0 bases from J; junction bases left unmatched: 5. The germline CDR1 and CDR2 sequences are MNHNS and SASEGT. CDR3 length: 16 amino acids. In DNA form, the CDR3 reads TGTGCCAGCAGTGAAGAGACTAGCGCGAGCTCCTACGAGCAGTACTTC. Encoded protein: CASSEETSASSYEQYF.

This clonotype appeared many times. This chain joins TRBV28 and TRBJ2-3; 9 bases line up with TRBD2. Germline values: CDR1 MDHEN, CDR2 SYDVKM. J lost 11 bases, V lost 5 bases, and 14 bases had no gene match. The CDR3 spans 15 residues. CDR3 amino acids: CASSAGTSYSLGQYF. In DNA, the CDR3 is TGTGCCAGCAGTGCCGGGACTAGCTATTCCCTTGGGCAGTATTTT.

This clonotype was found once. Given a much more abundant clone one base away, this may be a read error. The gene calls are TRBV2 and TRBJ2-1; 8 nucleotides match TRBD1. Germline V CDR1 and CDR2: SNHLY, FYNNEI. The length of the CDR3 is 15 residues. The V segment lost 5 bases and the J segment 13 bases; nucleotides outside the gene matches: 16. CDR3 in amino acids: CASSWGTGGPETQFF. DNA for the CDR3: TGTGCCAGCAGTTGGGGGACAGGAGGCCCAGAGACCCAGTTCTTC.

The table lists this clonotype with a few counts. V is TRBV5-1 and J is TRBJ2-1, with D perhaps matching TRBD1 (5 bases). V lost 0 bases and J 0 bases, leaving 25 bases between the germline ends. Germline CDR1 and CDR2: SGHRS and YFSETQ. CDR3 length: 21 amino acids. The CDR3 DNA sequence: TGCGCCAGCAGCTTGGCCGGGCGGACATCAATCGTCGAGAGCTCCTACAATGAGCAGTTCTTC. Amino acid sequence: CASSLAGRTSIVESSYNEQFF.

The chain couples TRBV6-1 to TRBJ2-5, with D perhaps matching TRBD2 (5 bases). The CDR3 contains 15 residues. The ends were cut back, 4 bases at V and 2 bases at J, with 14 bases in the middle. Germline V gene sequence: CDR1 MNHNS, CDR2 SASEGT. The CDR3 DNA reads TGTGCCAGCAGTGTCGGGATCGCACCTCAAGAGACCCAGTACTTC. It specifies CASSVGIAPQETQYF.

This clonotype was observed at least ten times. The CDR3 region is CASRAFTLGTRPPDTQYF. Written as DNA, the CDR3 is TGTGCCAGCCGAGCATTTACTCTTGGGACCCGGCCGCCGGATACGCAGTATTTT. This chain joins TRBV12-3 or TRBV12-4 and TRBJ2-3; D may match TRBD1 or TRBD2 (5 bases each). The V and J ends lost 8 bases and 6 bases respectively, with 30 bases between them. The CDR3 totals 18 residues.

The chain links TRBV20-1 to TRBJ2-4, with no clear D. This CDR3 has 13 residues. CDR1 is DFQATT, CDR2 SNEGSKA, per germline (reference sequence). The V gene lost 6 bases and the J gene lost 3 bases, with 12 bases spanning the gap. CDR3 nucleotides: TGCAGTGCCACCGAAACGATCAAAAACATTCAGTACTTC. It codes for CSATETIKNIQYF.

J is TRBJ2-1 and V is TRBV2; TRBD2 agrees at 10 bases. Germline loops: CDR1 SNHLY, CDR2 FYNNEI. The V segment lost 6 bases and the J segment 5 bases; nucleotides outside the gene matches: 10. The CDR3 is 16 residues long. CDR3 amino acids: CASSGASGGAHNEQFF. The CDR3 DNA is TGTGCCAGCAGCGGGGCAAGCGGGGGGGCCCACAATGAGCAGTTCTTC.

The sample holds a few counts of this clonotype. The chain combines TRBV12-3 or TRBV12-4 with TRBJ2-3, with 8 bases matching TRBD2. The V segment lost 4 bases and the J segment 5 bases; nucleotides outside the gene matches: 11. The length of the CDR3 is 16 residues. The CDR3 region is CASSYGRGGRGDTQYF. As DNA, the CDR3 is TGTGCCAGCAGTTACGGGAGGGGGGGGCGCGGAGATACGCAGTATTTT.

About this clonotype itself: Possible read error: a much larger clone is one base away. DNA for the CDR3: TGTGCCAACAGCCAAGTCTCTAGCGGGGAAGTGATGGAGCAGTTCTTC. This translates into CANSQVSSGEVMEQFF. V usage is TRBV4-2 and J usage is TRBJ2-1, with 9 bases lining up with TRBD2. The CDR3 sequence is 16 residues long. Germline CDR1 reads LGHNA; CDR2 reads YNFKEQ.

Concerning this clonotype: Since a much larger clone is just one base distant, this may be a read error. The V call is TRBV5-1, the J call TRBJ2-4, with a weak D call TRBD1 (5 bases). Germline-derived CDR1 and CDR2 are SGHRS and YFSETQ. This CDR3 region has 16 residues. CDR3: CAGSLDGALAKNIQYF. CDR3 nucleotide sequence: TGCGCCGGCAGCTTGGATGGGGCCTTGGCCAAAAACATTCAGTACTTC.

This clonotype was found a few times. The chain combines TRBV24-1 with TRBJ2-6; 7 bases match TRBD1. CDR1 is KGHDR, CDR2 SFDVKD, per germline. V trimming: 0 bases; J trimming: 3 bases; junction bases outside the gene matches: 4. There are 17 residues in the CDR3. The DNA of the CDR3 is TGTGCCACCAGTGATTTGAGCAGGGGGATTGGGGCCAACGTCCTGACTTTC. Encoded protein: CATSDLSRGIGANVLTF.

In the case of this clonotype: A read error may be the cause here, since a much bigger clone is one base away. The rearrangement links TRBV20-1 to TRBJ2-5; D gene unclear. The length of the CDR3 is 12 residues. Germline loops: CDR1 DFQATT, CDR2 SNEGSKA (reference sequence). The CDR3, as DNA: TGCAGGGCTAGAGTCCCTACAGAGACCCAGTACTTC. Translating it yields CRARVPTETQYF.

The V gene is TRBV28, the J gene TRBJ1-2, with 10 bases that match TRBD1. The CDR3 totals 15 residues. Per the germline V gene, CDR1 is MDHEN and CDR2 is SYDVKM. J lost 2 bases, V lost 8 bases, and 8 bases had no gene match. CDR3 residues: CASSIGQGENYGYTF. CDR3 nucleotides: TGTGCCAGCTCAATCGGACAGGGGGAAAACTATGGCTACACCTTC.

This clonotype was seen many times. The genes are TRBV7-2 and TRBJ2-7; D gene unclear. Trimming pared 1 base from V and 1 base from J, leaving 11 bases between. The CDR3 runs 15 residues. Per the germline V gene, CDR1 is SGHTA and CDR2 is FQGNSA. DNA for the CDR3: TGTGCCAGCAGCTTAGACCCCGGCAGTTCCTACGAGCAGTACTTC. It codes for CASSLDPGSSYEQYF.